The present T cell receptor (beta chain) was sequenced within a study of T cells expressing NK-cell markers. Study-wide context: The study sequenced eight donors, seven HCMV-seropositive and one seronegative. Study-level results: Clarity on HCMV specificity was lacking for the expanded NKG2C+ T cell clones.

Notes on this clonotype: Its target is unknown.

TCRdb reprocessed the 5' RACE reads; each CDR3 protein has one entry and no DNA is given. The sample table sets out about 380,000 distinct CDR3 sequences. This sequence was found in a man aged 18-70 years in good health. The specimen was blood T cells: a sorted CD56 or NKG2C T cell subset, CD4+ or CD8+ T cells, or bulk PBMC T cells (not recorded which).

The CDR3 spells CASSPGDRIGQPQHF. The chain has TRBV7-8 and TRBJ1-5; the TRBD1 assignment by TCRdb is unverifiable without DNA. Per the germline V gene, CDR1 is SGHVS and CDR2 is FQNEAQ. The CDR3 is 15 amino acids.